The clone carrying this T cell receptor beta chain showed up just a few times. Looked up from germline, CDR1 is SGHAT and CDR2 is FQNNGV. V was shortened by 3 bases and J by 3 bases, with 11 bases between the two germline ends. The CDR3 is 14 amino acids. These data originate in a study of blood T cell repertoires in COVID-19. Study details: Acute and convalescent COVID-19 specimens originated in the United States, Italy and Spain. Sources were T cells, B-cell-depleted T cells, or PBMCs; the material itself was cDNA or gDNA.

Sequencing was performed with immunoSEQ multiplex PCR; in TCRdb, only in-frame clones are kept and a portion is missing. The repertoire holds about 140,000 clones, approximately 84% seen once, with approximately 2% in the top ten. The chain has TRBV11-2 and TRBJ1-1; no firm D call. Sequenced input: peripheral blood. The clonotype was recovered from a woman aged 60-75 years with acute or convalescent COVID-19. The CDR3 region is CASSFLGGYTEAFF. CDR3 DNA: TGTGCCAGCAGCTTTTTGGGAGGGTACACTGAAGCTTTCTTT.